These 30 T cell receptor beta chains originate from one sample sequenced in a study of PD-L1 blockade in urothelial cancer. This table comes from immunoSEQ multiplex PCR, and its TCRdb copy is limited to in-frame clones, with some not included. The sample shows 55,000 to 70,000 clones, 82% of them seen only once. Sequencing was performed on PBMCs, taken around atezolizumab (anti-PD-L1) treatment. The source is a man in his 70s with urothelial cancer.

V usage is TRBV6-1 and J usage is TRBJ2-3, with 7 positions matching TRBD1. This CDR3 contains 16 residues. The junction had 8 bases not matched to a gene; V was cut back by 4 bases and J by 1 base. Germline CDR1 and CDR2: MNHNS and SASEGT. The CDR3 DNA reads as TGTGCCAGCAGTGTCGAAAGGGGGCTGGGCACAGATACGCAGTATTTT. This sequence encodes CASSVERGLGTDTQYF.

The gene calls are TRBV2 and TRBJ2-7, with D uncertain. CDR1 is SNHLY, CDR2 FYNNEI, per germline. Trimming took 3 bases from V and 2 from J, leaving 8 bases between them. The CDR3 consists of 13 residues. In DNA, the CDR3 is TGTGCCAGCAGTGACAGGCTTACCTACGAGCAGTACTTC. It codes for CASSDRLTYEQYF.

The chain is built from TRBV9 and TRBJ1-2, with D unresolved. With 4 bases removed from V and 0 bases from J, the gap between germline ends came to 19 bases. The CDR3 spans 17 residues. Germline values: CDR1 SGDLS, CDR2 YYNGEE. The CDR3: CASSLGSMGGTNYGYTF. The CDR3, as DNA: TGTGCCAGCAGCTTAGGATCGATGGGCGGGACTAACTATGGCTACACCTTC.

The CDR3 DNA reads as TGTGCCAGCAGTTCCCCTAGCGGGAGGGGGGCAGATACGCAGTATTTT. Protein sequence: CASSSPSGRGADTQYF. V and J are TRBV28 and TRBJ2-3; 12 positions agree with TRBD2. The germline gives CDR1 MDHEN, CDR2 SYDVKM. The CDR3 is 16 residues long. J gave up 4 bases and V 4 bases, and 6 bases lay outside the gene matches. The full variable domain, its missing parts supplied by reference TRBV28 and TRBJ2-3, is DVKVTQSSRYLVKRTGEKVFLECVQDMDHENMFWYRQDPGLGLRLIYFSYDVKMKEKGDIPEGYSVSREKKERFSLILESASTNQTSMYLCASSSPSGRGADTQYFGPGTRLTVL.

This clone was counted only a few times. The CDR3 region has the DNA TGTGCCTGGAGTGTAGGGTCGGGACTGCAACAGTACTTC. Protein: CAWSVGSGLQQYF. The J gene is TRBJ2-4, the V gene TRBV30; D may be TRBD2 (6 bases). Germline V lookup: CDR1 GTSNPN, CDR2 SVGIG (reference sequence). The CDR3 loop spans 13 amino acids. The V gene lost 0 bases and the J gene lost 13 bases, with 16 bases spanning the gap.

This clone was seen a handful of times. The chain uses TRBV28 and TRBJ1-5, with D possibly TRBD1 on 6 matching bases. The CDR3 has 15 residues. V gave up 5 bases and J gave up 7 bases, with 18 bases separating them. Germline-derived CDR1 and CDR2 are MDHEN and SYDVKM. Here the CDR3 reads CASSTHHQGKQPQHF. The CDR3 DNA sequence: TGTGCCAGCAGTACCCACCACCAGGGGAAACAGCCCCAGCATTTT.

This chain uses TRBV9 with TRBJ2-3, with D maybe TRBD1 (6 bases). Between the trimmed V and J ends, which lost 4 bases and 5 bases, there was a span of 20 bases. The CDR3 is 16 amino acids. From germline, CDR1 is SGDLS and CDR2 YYNGEE. The CDR3 reads CASSFNRDLGGDTQYF. DNA of the CDR3: TGTGCCAGCAGCTTCAACCGGGACCTAGGGGGAGATACGCAGTATTTT.

The chain recombines TRBV6-6 with TRBJ2-7, with D perhaps TRBD1 (6 bases). CDR1 and CDR2 (germline): MNHNY, SVGAGI (reference sequence). The CDR3 sequence is 12 residues long. Trimming took 7 bases from V and 6 from J, leaving 13 bases between them. The CDR3 sequence: CASNRGQPEQYF. The CDR3 coding sequence is TGTGCCAGCAACCGAGGACAGCCCGAGCAGTACTTC.

The gene calls are TRBV12-5 and TRBJ2-5; 8 nucleotides align to TRBD1. The ends lost 5 bases at V and 5 bases at J; junction bases unmatched: 7. The CDR3 has 14 residues. Germline CDR1 LGHNT, CDR2 FRNRAP. CDR3 residues: CASGTGTGGETQYF. CDR3 coding DNA: TGTGCTAGTGGTACCGGAACAGGGGGTGAGACCCAGTACTTC.

This rearrangement joins TRBV7-2 to TRBJ2-3, with 7 bases identical to TRBD1. Germline CDR1 is SGHTA and CDR2 is FQGNSA. V shed 3 bases and J 4 bases; nucleotides not matched to a gene: 1. The CDR3 is made up of 13 amino acids. The CDR3, as DNA: TGTGCCAGCAGCTTTCAGGGGGCAGATACGCAGTATTTT. Its translation: CASSFQGADTQYF.

The chain couples TRBV14 to TRBJ2-5, with D perhaps TRBD1 (5 bases). The CDR3 spans 13 residues. The germline V gene encodes CDR1 SGHDN and CDR2 FVKESK. The V gene lost 4 bases and the J gene lost 4 bases, with 10 bases spanning the gap. The CDR3 loop is CASSRPQGETQYF. CDR3 DNA sequence: TGTGCCAGCAGCCGCCCCCAGGGAGAGACCCAGTACTTC.

This rearrangement joins TRBV25-1 to TRBJ2-4; D is perhaps TRBD2 (6 bases). There are 18 residues in the CDR3. The ends were cut back, 8 bases at V and 1 base at J, with 24 bases in the middle. Germline V gene sequence: CDR1 MGHDK, CDR2 SYGVNS. CDR3 nucleotide sequence: TGTGCCAGCCCCGGGTGGACGGGAGACCCGGGGGCCAAAAACATTCAGTACTTC. Translation: CASPGWTGDPGAKNIQYF. Combining the CDR3 with reference TRBV25-1 and TRBJ2-4 gives the whole variable domain EADIYQTPRYLVIGTGKKITLECSQTMGHDKMYWYQQDPGMELHLIHYSYGVNSTEKGDLSSESTVSRIRTEHFPLTLESARPSHTSQYLCASPGWTGDPGAKNIQYFGAGTRLSVL.

The V and J genes are TRBV29-1 and TRBJ2-1, with TRBD2 identical over 9 bases. CDR1 and CDR2 from the germline V gene are SQVTM and ANQGSEA. With 8 bases clipped from V and 6 bases from J, the junction kept 8 bases outside the gene matches. CDR3 length equals 13 residues. This CDR3 reads CSLEAGGGNEQFF. As DNA, the CDR3 is TGCAGCCTCGAAGCGGGAGGAGGCAATGAGCAGTTCTTC.

The rearrangement uses TRBV27 and TRBJ2-1; TRBD1 matches 7 bases. CDR3 length: 13 residues. The V gene end was trimmed by 4 bases and the J gene end by 9 bases; junction bases not matched to a gene: 6. From germline, CDR1 is MNHEY and CDR2 SMNVEV (reference sequence). CDR3 in amino acids: CASSYYRGGEQFF. The DNA for the CDR3 is TGTGCCAGCAGTTATTACAGGGGTGGTGAGCAGTTCTTC.

This chain uses TRBV11-3 with TRBJ2-1; the match to TRBD2 covers 12 bases. CDR3 size: 16 residues. The germline V gene encodes CDR1 SGHNT and CDR2 YENEEA. The J segment lost 8 bases and the V segment lost 1 base, leaving 6 bases of the junction unmatched. This CDR3 reads CASSLGTSGRFDEQFF. CDR3 bases: TGTGCCAGCAGCTTAGGCACTAGCGGGAGGTTCGATGAGCAGTTCTTC.

The gene calls are TRBV28 and TRBJ1-1, with TRBD1 as a possible D gene (5 bases). CDR1 is MDHEN and CDR2 is SYDVKM in the germline V gene. CDR3 size: 15 residues. The CDR3 coding sequence is TGTGGGGTCAGGCGTTCGGGTGCGGGGGGCACTGAAGCTTTCTTT. Its protein product is CGVRRSGAGGTEAFF.

The chain uses TRBV2 and TRBJ2-7; maybe TRBD2 (5 bases). Per the germline V gene, CDR1 is SNHLY and CDR2 is FYNNEI. CDR3 size: 14 residues. Trimming left V 6 bases short and J 6 bases short, with 18 bases between. The CDR3 nucleotides read TGTGCCAGCAGAATACTAGTAGAGGTCCCCGAGCAGTACTTC. It codes for CASRILVEVPEQYF.

This clone was observed a single time. The chain combines TRBV2 with TRBJ2-2; 11 bases agree with TRBD2. The ends lost 8 bases at V and 6 bases at J; junction bases unmatched: 5. The CDR3 has 14 residues. CDR1 SNHLY and CDR2 FYNNEI come from the germline V gene. CDR3 residues: CASWELAGAGELFF. CDR3 nucleotides: TGTGCCAGCTGGGAACTAGCGGGAGCCGGGGAGCTGTTTTTT.

The chain joins TRBV19 to TRBJ2-2, with D perhaps matching TRBD1 (6 bases). Germline V gene data show CDR1 as LNHDA and CDR2 as SQIVND (reference sequence). CDR3 length: 19 amino acids. V lost 3 bases and J 4 bases, leaving 24 bases between the germline ends. Here the CDR3 reads CASSIRNLDRKVVTGELFF. DNA of the CDR3: TGTGCCAGTAGTATTCGGAATCTAGACAGGAAGGTTGTCACCGGGGAGCTGTTTTTT.

J is TRBJ2-2 and V is TRBV4-2; TRBD2 matches 8 bases. V was clipped by 3 bases and J by 3 bases; unmatched bases: 0. The CDR3 covers 14 residues. The germline V gene has CDR1 LGHNA and CDR2 YNFKEQ. The CDR3 loop reads CASSQGLDTGELFF. CDR3 DNA sequence: TGTGCCAGCAGCCAGGGACTAGACACCGGGGAGCTGTTTTTT.

The chain links TRBV7-9 to TRBJ1-5; D ambiguous. V dropped 5 bases and J dropped 7 bases, with 9 bases sitting between them. The CDR3 spans 12 residues. Germline V gene lookup returns CDR1 SEHNR and CDR2 FQNEAQ (reference sequence). CDR3 in amino acids: CASSASGQPQHF. CDR3 nucleotides: TGTGCCAGCAGCGCCAGTGGCCAGCCCCAGCATTTT.

CDR3: CASSLTDYEQYF. CDR3 DNA: TGCGCCAGCAGCTTGACAGACTACGAGCAGTACTTC. The chain joins TRBV5-1 to TRBJ2-7, with D uncertain. Germline V gives CDR1 SGHRS, CDR2 YFSETQ. Trimming took 1 base from V and 3 from J, leaving 5 bases between them. The CDR3 runs to 12 residues.

This chain joins TRBV30 and TRBJ1-1; D may be TRBD1 (5 bases). Trimming removed 0 bases from V and 1 base from J, with 12 bases in between. There are 15 residues in the CDR3. The germline V gene encodes CDR1 GTSNPN and CDR2 SVGIG (reference sequence). The chain's CDR3 is CAWSVSPRGNTEAFF. The CDR3 DNA is TGTGCCTGGAGTGTATCCCCTAGGGGGAACACTGAAGCTTTCTTT.

This clone occurred once. J is TRBJ2-7 and V is TRBV15; 8 bases agree with TRBD2. Germline loops: CDR1 LNHNV, CDR2 YYDKDF (reference sequence). J gave up 6 bases and V 5 bases, and 6 bases lay outside the gene matches. The CDR3 has 13 residues. DNA for the CDR3: TGTGCCACCAGCGCTTCCGGGACTAGCGAGCAGTACTTC. The encoded protein is CATSASGTSEQYF.

This rearrangement joins TRBV27 to TRBJ2-3; 11 nucleotides match TRBD2. The CDR3 totals 18 residues. The germline V gene encodes CDR1 MNHEY and CDR2 SMNVEV (reference sequence). V lost 4 bases to trimming and J lost 3 bases; unmatched junction nucleotides: 12. The CDR3 bases are TGTGCCAGCAGTTACGATTCCGGTAGACTAGCGGGAACAGATACGCAGTATTTT. Translation gives CASSYDSGRLAGTDTQYF.

The chain couples TRBV11-2 to TRBJ2-7; D is possibly TRBD2 (5 bases). The CDR3 contains 13 residues. V lost 5 bases to trimming and J lost 5 bases, with 13 bases between them. From germline, CDR1 is SGHAT and CDR2 FQNNGV. CDR3 coding DNA: TGTGCCAGCAGCCCCACTAGGATTAACGAGCAGTACTTC. Its protein is CASSPTRINEQYF. The full variable domain, rest sourced from reference TRBV11-2 and TRBJ2-7, is EAGVAQSPRYKIIEKRQSVAFWCNPISGHATLYWYQQILGQGPKLLIQFQNNGVVDDSQLPKDRFSAERLKGVDSTLKIQPAKLEDSAVYLCASSPTRINEQYFGPGTRLTVT.

This chain uses TRBV19 with TRBJ2-3, with D perhaps matching TRBD1 (6 bases). Germline V CDR1 and CDR2: LNHDA, SQIVND (reference sequence). The CDR3 runs to 16 residues. The V gene lost 3 bases and the J gene lost 3 bases, with 16 bases spanning the gap. The CDR3 protein is CASSMGAELMTDTQYF. CDR3 sequence (DNA): TGTGCCAGTAGTATGGGGGCGGAGTTGATGACAGATACGCAGTATTTT. The entire variable domain, with the rest obtained from reference TRBV19 and TRBJ2-3, is as follows: DGGITQSPKYLFRKEGQNVTLSCEQNLNHDAMYWYRQDPGQGLRLIYYSQIVNDFQKGDIAEGYSVSREKKESFPLTVTSAQKNPTAFYLCASSMGAELMTDTQYFGPGTRLTVL.

This rearrangement joins TRBV6-6 to TRBJ2-7; 7 bases map to TRBD1. The V segment lost 6 bases and the J segment 2 bases; nucleotides outside the gene matches: 7. Germline lookup yields CDR1 MNHNY and CDR2 SVGAGI (reference sequence). The CDR3 totals 14 residues. The CDR3: CASRPTGPTYEQYF. The CDR3 DNA follows: TGTGCCAGCAGACCGACAGGGCCGACCTACGAGCAGTACTTC.

The chain employs TRBV6-1 and TRBJ1-2; D unclear. Germline lookup yields CDR1 MNHNS and CDR2 SASEGT. The length of the CDR3 is 13 residues. V was shortened by 7 bases and J by 1 base, with 10 bases between the two germline ends. CDR3 sequence (DNA): TGTGCCAGCATTGACCCCAATAACTATGGCTACACCTTC. This sequence encodes CASIDPNNYGYTF.

The genes are TRBV7-6 and TRBJ2-1; 12 bases match TRBD1. The V gene's germline CDR1 is SGHVS and CDR2 FNYEAQ. J lost 6 bases, V lost 4 bases, and 13 bases had no gene match. This CDR3 comprises 18 residues. CDR3 bases: TGTGCCAGCAGCTATACGGGACAGGGGGCGCGATTGGCCAATGAGCAGTTCTTC. Protein: CASSYTGQGARLANEQFF.